This T cell receptor (beta chain) was captured in a study of spatial heterogeneity in lung cancer (dated by TCRdb to between 2018 and 2020). In the study overall: Beta-chain transcripts were consistently detected in greater numbers than alpha-chain transcripts, which likely reflected higher beta-chain transcript abundance. In the raw uncorrected reads, each unique combination of TCR and UMI appeared on average more than ten times. TCR alpha and beta repertoires were quantitatively compared across multiple tumor regions, matched nontumor lung and blood in non-small cell lung cancer. Nonsynonymous mutation counts, determined by whole-exome sequencing of tumor tissue, were related to TCR repertoire features. At surgery, both alpha and beta chains were TCR-sequenced in around 240 tumor regions, approximately 64 matched nontumor lung samples and some 56 PBMC samples. Study-wide conclusions, independent of this receptor: Ubiquitous expanded tumor TCRs were detected in blood more often at tumor resection than at routine follow-up. Confirming at a functional level the hypothesis that regional TCRs recognize regional mutations was considered to require additional single-cell paired TCR alpha and beta sequencing.

Libraries came from 5' RACE. TCRdb shows the sequencer as NextSeq 500. To allow correction of PCR and sequencing errors, the TCR library protocol tagged every TCR cDNA molecule with a unique molecular identifier. On the study's bioinformatics: TCR identification, UMI-based error correction and CDR3 extraction were performed with Decombinator tools. Expanded TCRs were defined as those above a frequency of 2 per 1,000, corresponding to the top 1% of the tumor frequency distribution. Each repertoire was subsampled 100 times to 5,000 TCRs, after which Renyi diversity was computed with the R vegan package. CDR3 similarity networks were constructed using string-kernel similarity of amino acid triplets, with links drawn between CDR3s whose pairwise similarity was above 0.82. The raw public data were reprocessed by TCRdb itself: fastp quality trimming at Q25, MiXCR clonotype calling, in-frame beta chains only. CDR3 protein duplicates are merged, each entry listing the most common genes and DNA. The V and J calls, along with clone size, are taken from TCRdb and not from the paper's own processing. The sample has a few thousand distinct CDR3 sequences on record, under 15% of them singletons. The ten largest make up just over 55% of the sample.

What this sample's time point label stands for: sample taken at primary tumor resection. For TCR sequencing, whole RNA was extracted from tumor and nontumor lung tissue, or from cryopreserved PBMC samples, and no cell sorting was done. Samples were obtained from about 69 patients with early-stage, untreated non-small cell lung cancer from the lung TRACERx cohort. Only patients with enough RNA available from two or more tumor regions were chosen for TCR sequencing. This clonotype is regarded as medium-sized (0.01 to 0.1%). Its cognate antigen has yet to be identified. No much larger clonotype is one base removed from it; base qualities were not supplied. According to the germline V gene, CDR1 reads SGHVS and CDR2 reads FQNEAQ. V is clipped by 5 bases and J by 2 bases, and the sequence between their germline boundaries is 10 bases long. There are 13 amino acids in the CDR3, from cysteine to phenylalanine inclusive. Only the CDR3 DNA is retained, 39 bases long and in frame from the first base.

This receptor was obtained from a male donor with early-stage non-small cell lung cancer. This specimen was PBMCs, taken at surgery. The rearrangement combines TRBV7-8 with TRBJ2-7, with the D gene call left open. The CDR3 region reads CASSARSAYEQYF. The DNA is as follows: TGTGCCAGCAGCGCGCGATCCGCCTACGAGCAGTACTTC.